A single sample gave rise to the 27 T cell receptor beta chains below, sequenced in a study of T cells in Graves' hyperthyroidism and ophthalmopathy. From RNA transcripts, TCR beta CDR3 regions were amplified. The TCR CDR3 first-round RT-PCR relied on the HTBI primer set. TCRdb reanalysed the multiplex PCR reads using MiXCR and keeps one entry per CDR3 protein. Of over 300,000 distinct CDR3 sequences listed, approximately 15% are singletons. Sequenced material: blood. The receptors were gathered from a woman aged 40-49 years with Graves' ophthalmopathy.

In its sample, this clonotype was seen many times. V is TRBV29-1 and J is TRBJ1-1; 7 positions agree with TRBD1. With V trimmed by 3 bases and J by 1 base, 2 bases remained unmatched. This CDR3 spans 13 amino acids. CDR1 SQVTM and CDR2 ANQGSEA come from the germline V gene. CDR3 in amino acids: CSVDQGGNTEAFF. The CDR3 bases are TGCAGCGTTGACCAGGGGGGGAACACTGAAGCTTTCTTT.

V and J are TRBV7-8 and TRBJ2-5; D possibly corresponds to TRBD2 (5 bases). The CDR3 spans 15 residues. V lost 1 base and J 0 bases, leaving 9 bases between the germline ends. CDR1 is SGHVS and CDR2 is FQNEAQ in the germline V gene. The CDR3: CASSLESGNQETQYF. The CDR3 DNA reads TGTGCCAGCAGCTTAGAATCCGGGAACCAAGAGACCCAGTACTTC. The complete variable domain, with remaining parts taken from reference TRBV7-8 and TRBJ2-5, reads GAGVSQSPRYKVAKRGQDVALRCDPISGHVSLFWYQQALGQGPEFLTYFQNEAQLDKSGLPSDRFFAERPEGSVSTLKIQRTQQEDSAVYLCASSLESGNQETQYFGPGTRLLVL.

This clonotype was observed at least ten times. The chain links TRBV20-1 to TRBJ2-1; no clear D. This CDR3 region has 14 residues. Germline V gives CDR1 DFQATT, CDR2 SNEGSKA (reference sequence). V was shortened by 6 bases and J by 0 bases, with 12 bases between the two germline ends. CDR3 in DNA: TGCAGTGCCGTCGACTGGAGCTCCTACAATGAGCAGTTCTTC. This sequence encodes CSAVDWSSYNEQFF.

The table lists this clonotype with many counts. This chain links TRBV24-1 with TRBJ1-1; D is uncertain. The CDR3 is 13 amino acids. Between the trimmed V and J ends, which lost 12 bases and 2 bases, there was a span of 15 bases. CDR1 is KGHDR and CDR2 is SFDVKD in the germline V gene. CDR3 nucleotide sequence: TGTGCCCGTCAGGCACTATCTAACACTGAAGCTTTCTTT. Its translation: CARQALSNTEAFF.

This clonotype was seen at least ten times. The chain uses TRBV20-1 and TRBJ2-1, with D possibly TRBD2 on 5 matching bases. Per germline, CDR1 DFQATT and CDR2 SNEGSKA (reference sequence). CDR3 length equals 13 residues. The V and J ends lost 6 bases and 8 bases respectively, with 17 bases between them. The CDR3 loop reads CSAVLLKGDEQFF. The DNA for the CDR3 is TGCAGTGCAGTCCTCCTTAAGGGAGATGAGCAGTTCTTC.

This clonotype showed up many times. This chain joins TRBV27 and TRBJ2-7; D assignment may be TRBD1 or TRBD2 (5 bases each). The CDR3 totals 14 residues. In germline, CDR1 is MNHEY, CDR2 SMNVEV (reference sequence). V lost 6 bases to trimming and J lost 1 base, with 13 bases between them. The DNA of the CDR3 is TGTGCCAGCAGGACCGGGACGCCATCCTACGAGCAGTACTTC. Its protein product is CASRTGTPSYEQYF.

V gene TRBV6-1 combines with J gene TRBJ2-7, with 9 bases that match TRBD1. Per germline, CDR1 MNHNS and CDR2 SASEGT. The CDR3 consists of 13 residues. V gave up 6 bases and J gave up 4 bases; unmatched junction bases: 4. The CDR3 protein is CASRTGGAYEQYF. The CDR3 nucleotides are TGTGCCAGCAGGACAGGGGGTGCGTACGAGCAGTACTTC.

This clonotype was found many times. The DNA for the CDR3 is TGTGCCAGCAGCCCAGTAGGGAACAATGAGCAGTTCTTC. It specifies CASSPVGNNEQFF. V and J are TRBV11-2 and TRBJ2-1; D is uncertain. From germline, CDR1 is SGHAT and CDR2 FQNNGV. There are 13 residues in the CDR3. Trimming stripped 5 bases from V and 5 bases from J, with 10 bases between.

The chain is built from TRBV7-9 and TRBJ2-3; TRBD2 agrees at 11 bases. The CDR3 covers 16 residues. Per the germline V gene, CDR1 is SEHNR and CDR2 is FQNEAQ (reference sequence). V gave up 5 bases and J gave up 0 bases; unmatched junction bases: 4. CDR3 amino acids: CASSTRTSGSTDTQYF. DNA of the CDR3: TGTGCCAGCAGCACCAGGACTAGCGGGAGCACAGATACGCAGTATTTT.

This clonotype was observed many times. The chain links TRBV10-3 to TRBJ1-2, with a weak D call TRBD1 (5 bases). V was trimmed by 4 bases and J by 4 bases, leaving 7 bases between them. Germline loops: CDR1 ENHRY, CDR2 SYGVKD. The CDR3 loop spans 12 amino acids. In DNA form, the CDR3 reads TGTGCCATCAGTGCGGGGCTCTATGGCTACACCTTC. Translating gives CAISAGLYGYTF.

This clonotype was counted many times. CDR3 DNA sequence: TGTGCCACCAGTGACTACGGGGTTACTGGCTACACCTTC. Protein product: CATSDYGVTGYTF. V and J are TRBV24-1 and TRBJ1-2; D remains unclear. The germline V and J ends were trimmed by 4 bases and 7 bases, with 12 bases remaining between them. The V gene's germline CDR1 is KGHDR and CDR2 SFDVKD. The CDR3 has 13 residues.

J is TRBJ2-5 and V is TRBV5-4, with 7 bases that match TRBD1. This CDR3 is 16 amino acids long. Trimming at V came to 5 bases and at J to 0 bases, leaving 10 bases not matched to a gene. The germline V gene has CDR1 SGHNT and CDR2 YYREEE (reference sequence). CDR3 residues: CASSPTGALYQETQYF. In DNA, the CDR3 is TGTGCCAGCAGTCCTACAGGGGCCCTGTACCAAGAGACCCAGTACTTC.

V gene TRBV5-1 combines with J gene TRBJ2-7; 7 nucleotides match TRBD1. The CDR3 sequence is 15 residues long. V was clipped by 0 bases and J by 2 bases; unmatched bases: 5. CDR1 is SGHRS and CDR2 is YFSETQ in the germline V gene. The CDR3 reads CASSLDRGTTYEQYF. The CDR3 region has the DNA TGCGCCAGCAGCTTGGACAGGGGAACTACCTACGAGCAGTACTTC.

There are many counts of this clonotype. This chain connects TRBV27 to TRBJ1-5; TRBD1 matches at 7 bases. The CDR3 has 13 residues. Trimming cost V 5 bases and J 6 bases; bases outside gene matches: 4. The germline V gene has CDR1 MNHEY and CDR2 SMNVEV (reference sequence). CDR3 nucleotides: TGTGCCAGCAGTGACAGGGAGGGTCAGCCCCAGCATTTT. This sequence encodes CASSDREGQPQHF.

The chain links TRBV7-9 to TRBJ1-5; 7 bases are shared with TRBD1. This CDR3 is 16 amino acids long. CDR1 and CDR2 from the germline V gene are SEHNR and FQNEAQ (reference sequence). V lost 5 bases, J lost 4 bases, and 11 bases stayed unmatched. DNA of the CDR3: TGTGCCAGCAGCACCGGAGAAGGGGGCGGTAATCAGCCCCAGCATTTT. Residues: CASSTGEGGGNQPQHF.

This clonotype was picked up many times. The rearrangement joins TRBV25-1 to TRBJ2-5; D perhaps matches TRBD2 (5 bases). Germline V gene sequence: CDR1 MGHDK, CDR2 SYGVNS. Trimming stripped 3 bases from V and 7 bases from J, with 9 bases between. This CDR3 region has 12 residues. The CDR3 coding sequence is TGTGCCAGCAGTGAGATCGCGGGGACCCAGTACTTC. This sequence encodes CASSEIAGTQYF.

This clonotype was counted ten times or more. V is TRBV7-8 and J is TRBJ1-3; no definite D call. This CDR3 has 16 amino acids. Germline CDR1 is SGHVS and CDR2 is FQNEAQ. Trimming left V 1 base short and J 0 bases short, with 10 bases between. The CDR3 DNA sequence: TGTGCCAGCAGCTTAGGAGAGATCCGCTCTGGAAACACCATATATTTT. It translates to CASSLGEIRSGNTIYF.

The gene calls are TRBV3-1 and TRBJ2-2, with D possibly being TRBD1 (6 bases). CDR1 is LGHDT, CDR2 YNNKEL, per germline (reference sequence). The CDR3 totals 16 residues. V was clipped by 4 bases and J by 1 base, with 13 bases between them. CDR3 region: CASSLTGFQNTGELFF. In DNA form, the CDR3 reads TGTGCCAGCAGCCTGACAGGTTTCCAGAACACCGGGGAGCTGTTTTTT.

This clonotype turned up a few times. The rearrangement uses TRBV19 and TRBJ2-7; D ambiguous. This CDR3 comprises 13 residues. Trimming pared 6 bases from V and 1 base from J, leaving 10 bases between. Germline CDR1 and CDR2: LNHDA and SQIVND (reference sequence). The CDR3 loop reads CASRKSRSYEQYF. In nucleotides, the CDR3 is TGTGCCAGTAGAAAATCCAGATCCTACGAGCAGTACTTC.

The chain recombines TRBV12-3 or TRBV12-4 with TRBJ2-5; 12 positions match TRBD2. V shed 5 bases and J 5 bases; nucleotides not matched to a gene: 6. CDR3 size: 15 residues. For the CDR3, the DNA is TGTGCCAGCAGTCCTAGCGGGAGGGGCAGGGAGACCCAGTACTTC. Its translation is CASSPSGRGRETQYF.

This clonotype was seen at least ten times. V usage is TRBV12-3 or TRBV12-4 and J usage is TRBJ2-2, with D perhaps TRBD1 or TRBD2 (5 bases each). This CDR3 comprises 16 residues. Trimming stripped 7 bases from V and 6 bases from J, with 21 bases between. CDR3 coding DNA: TGTGCCAGCACCCAGGGTAGAGGGCCAGGGTCCGGGGAGCTGTTTTTT. It codes for CASTQGRGPGSGELFF.

This clonotype was seen only a few times. The rearrangement uses TRBV28 and TRBJ1-5; no firm D call. This CDR3 contains 15 residues. Germline V gene lookup returns CDR1 MDHEN and CDR2 SYDVKM. The V end lost 6 bases, the J end lost 3 bases, and 15 bases lay between the germline ends. CDR3 nucleotide sequence: TGTGCCAGCAGACCTCATACGGGCCACAATCAGCCCCAGCATTTT. Protein: CASRPHTGHNQPQHF.

V is TRBV6-5 and J is TRBJ1-5; D remains unclear. The germline V gene has CDR1 MNHEY and CDR2 SVGAGI. Deletions cut 2 bases from V and 7 bases from J, with 9 bases between. The CDR3 covers 13 residues. The CDR3 reads CASSYTSPQPQHF. Here the CDR3 DNA reads TGTGCCAGCAGTTACACTTCTCCGCAGCCCCAGCATTTT.

The sample holds many counts of this clonotype. This chain joins TRBV11-1 and TRBJ2-5; the D gene is possibly TRBD2 (5 bases). In germline, CDR1 is SGHAT, CDR2 FQDESV (reference sequence). CDR3 length equals 16 residues. The V and J ends lost 4 bases and 1 base respectively, with 16 bases between them. This CDR3 is CASSSDGVWGQETQYF. CDR3 DNA: TGTGCCAGCAGCTCCGACGGGGTGTGGGGCCAAGAGACCCAGTACTTC.

This clonotype was seen repeatedly, ten times or more. This sequence joins TRBV28 and TRBJ1-4, with a weak D call TRBD1 (5 bases). Germline loops: CDR1 MDHEN, CDR2 SYDVKM. V gave up 7 bases and J gave up 0 bases, with 12 bases separating them. CDR3 length: 15 amino acids. The CDR3 sequence: CASNLGGATNEKLFF. The CDR3 DNA sequence: TGTGCCAGCAATTTGGGGGGTGCAACTAATGAAAAACTGTTTTTT.

This clonotype was found many times. The chain is built from TRBV25-1 and TRBJ2-6; TRBD1 might be the D (5 bases). Trimming removed 6 bases at V and 4 bases at J, with 13 bases between. Germline loops: CDR1 MGHDK, CDR2 SYGVNS. The CDR3 has 15 residues. The CDR3 loop reads CASSGLGVGANVLTF. The CDR3 DNA reads TGTGCCAGCAGCGGATTAGGGGTCGGGGCCAACGTCCTGACTTTC.

This clonotype showed up many times. The chain combines TRBV11-2 with TRBJ1-1; the D is unclear. Trimming left V 2 bases short and J 3 bases short, with 10 bases between. Germline CDR1 is SGHAT and CDR2 is FQNNGV. This CDR3 comprises 14 residues. The CDR3 here is CASSLHGEDTEAFF. DNA of the CDR3: TGTGCCAGCAGCTTACATGGGGAGGACACTGAAGCTTTCTTT.